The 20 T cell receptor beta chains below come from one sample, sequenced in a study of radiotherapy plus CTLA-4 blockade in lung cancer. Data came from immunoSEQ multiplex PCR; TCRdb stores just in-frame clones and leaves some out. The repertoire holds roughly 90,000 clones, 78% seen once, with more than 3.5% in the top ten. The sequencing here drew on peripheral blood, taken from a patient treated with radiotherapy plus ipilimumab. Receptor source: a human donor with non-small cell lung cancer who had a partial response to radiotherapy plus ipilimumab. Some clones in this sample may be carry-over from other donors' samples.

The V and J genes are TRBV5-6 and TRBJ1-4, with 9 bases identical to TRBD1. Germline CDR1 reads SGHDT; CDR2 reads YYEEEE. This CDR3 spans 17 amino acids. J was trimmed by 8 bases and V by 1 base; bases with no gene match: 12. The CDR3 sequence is CASSLYTGQGLGEKLFF. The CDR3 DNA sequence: TGTGCCAGCAGCTTGTATACGGGACAGGGTCTTGGAGAAAAACTGTTTTTT.

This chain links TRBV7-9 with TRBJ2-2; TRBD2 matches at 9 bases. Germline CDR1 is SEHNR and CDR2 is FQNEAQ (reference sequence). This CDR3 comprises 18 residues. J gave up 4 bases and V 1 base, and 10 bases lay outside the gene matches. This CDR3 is CASSLGGRPSGATGELFF. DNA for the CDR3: TGTGCCAGCAGCTTAGGAGGGCGCCCTAGCGGGGCCACCGGGGAGCTGTTTTTT.

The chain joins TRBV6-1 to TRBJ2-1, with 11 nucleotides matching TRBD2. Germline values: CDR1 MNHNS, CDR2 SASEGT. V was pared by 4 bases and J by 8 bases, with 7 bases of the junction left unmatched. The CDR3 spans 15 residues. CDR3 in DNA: TGTGCCAGCAGTGTTTCGACTAGCGGGGTTTATGAGCAGTTCTTC. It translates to CASSVSTSGVYEQFF.

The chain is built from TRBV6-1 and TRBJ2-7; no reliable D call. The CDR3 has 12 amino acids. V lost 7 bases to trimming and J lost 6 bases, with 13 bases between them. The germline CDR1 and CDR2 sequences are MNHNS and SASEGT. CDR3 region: CASTSTSGEQYF. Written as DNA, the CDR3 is TGTGCCAGCACCTCGACTTCGGGCGAGCAGTACTTC.

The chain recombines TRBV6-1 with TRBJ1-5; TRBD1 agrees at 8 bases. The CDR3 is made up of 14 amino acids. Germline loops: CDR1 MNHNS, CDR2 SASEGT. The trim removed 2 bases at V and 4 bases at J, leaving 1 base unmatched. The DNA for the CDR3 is TGTGCCAGCAGTGAACAGGGGGCAAATCAGCCCCAGCATTTT. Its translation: CASSEQGANQPQHF.

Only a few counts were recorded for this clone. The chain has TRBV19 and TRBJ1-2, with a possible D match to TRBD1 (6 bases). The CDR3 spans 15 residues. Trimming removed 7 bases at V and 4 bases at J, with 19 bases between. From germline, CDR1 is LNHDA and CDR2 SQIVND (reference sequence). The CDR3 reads CASKDPSGGAYGYTF. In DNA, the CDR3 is TGTGCCAGTAAGGATCCCTCGGGGGGCGCCTATGGCTACACCTTC.

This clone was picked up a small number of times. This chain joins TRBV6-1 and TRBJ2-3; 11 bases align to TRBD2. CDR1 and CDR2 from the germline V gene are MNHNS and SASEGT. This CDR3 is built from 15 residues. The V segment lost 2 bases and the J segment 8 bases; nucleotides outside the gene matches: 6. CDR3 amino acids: CASSEMTSGTTTQYF. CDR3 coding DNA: TGTGCCAGCAGTGAAATGACTAGCGGGACGACTACGCAGTATTTT.

The CDR3: CASRRTSGSLYNEQFF. In DNA form, the CDR3 reads TGCGCCAGCCGAAGGACTAGCGGCTCCCTCTACAATGAGCAGTTCTTC. The genes are TRBV4-3 and TRBJ2-1; 10 bases fit TRBD2. Germline CDR1 reads LGHNA; CDR2 reads YSLEER. V shed 8 bases, J shed 3 bases, and the junction held 10 bases outside the gene matches. This CDR3 spans 16 amino acids.

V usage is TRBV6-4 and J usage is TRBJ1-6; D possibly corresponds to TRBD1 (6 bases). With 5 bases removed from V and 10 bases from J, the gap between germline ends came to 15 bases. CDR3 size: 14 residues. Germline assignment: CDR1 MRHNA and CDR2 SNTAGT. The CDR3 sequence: CASSPQGFDSPLHF. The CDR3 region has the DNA TGTGCCAGCAGTCCACAGGGATTTGACTCACCCCTCCACTTT.

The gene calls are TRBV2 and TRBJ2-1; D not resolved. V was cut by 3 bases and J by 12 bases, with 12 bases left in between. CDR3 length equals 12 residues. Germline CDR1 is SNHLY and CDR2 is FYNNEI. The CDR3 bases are TGTGCCAGCAGTGAGAGTGAGGCCAGGCAGTTCTTC. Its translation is CASSESEARQFF.

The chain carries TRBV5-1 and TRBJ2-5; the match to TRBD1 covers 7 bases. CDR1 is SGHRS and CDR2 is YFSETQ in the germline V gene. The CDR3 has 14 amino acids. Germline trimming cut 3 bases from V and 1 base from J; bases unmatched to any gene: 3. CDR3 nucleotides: TGCGCCAGCAGCTCGGGACAGCCCCAAGAGACCCAGTACTTC. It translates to CASSSGQPQETQYF.

In DNA form, the CDR3 reads TGTGCCAGCAGCTTAACGGGGGGTAGCTGGGATACGCAGTATTTT. Residues: CASSLTGGSWDTQYF. V gene TRBV7-7 combines with J gene TRBJ2-3; 7 bases line up with TRBD2. The CDR3 totals 15 residues. V shed 2 bases, J shed 6 bases, and the junction held 8 bases outside the gene matches. Germline assignment: CDR1 SSHAT and CDR2 FNYEAQ (reference sequence).

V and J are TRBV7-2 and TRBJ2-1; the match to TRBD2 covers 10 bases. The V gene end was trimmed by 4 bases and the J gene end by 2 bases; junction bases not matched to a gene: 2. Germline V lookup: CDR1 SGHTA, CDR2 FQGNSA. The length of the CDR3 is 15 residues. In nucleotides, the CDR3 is TGTGCCAGCAGCTCAAGCGGGAGGGCCTACAATGAGCAGTTCTTC. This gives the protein CASSSSGRAYNEQFF.

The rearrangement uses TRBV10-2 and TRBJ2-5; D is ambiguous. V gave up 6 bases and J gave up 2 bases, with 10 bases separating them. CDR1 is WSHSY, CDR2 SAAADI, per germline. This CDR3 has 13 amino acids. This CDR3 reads CASRRSLQETQYF. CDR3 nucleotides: TGCGCCAGCAGGCGGAGCCTTCAAGAGACCCAGTACTTC.

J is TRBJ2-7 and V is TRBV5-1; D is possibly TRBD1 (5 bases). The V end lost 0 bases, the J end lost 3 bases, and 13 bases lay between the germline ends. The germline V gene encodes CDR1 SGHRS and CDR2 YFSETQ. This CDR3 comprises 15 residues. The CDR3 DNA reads TGCGCCAGCAGCTTGGGGGCAGGGCCCAGCTACGAGCAGTACTTC. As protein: CASSLGAGPSYEQYF.

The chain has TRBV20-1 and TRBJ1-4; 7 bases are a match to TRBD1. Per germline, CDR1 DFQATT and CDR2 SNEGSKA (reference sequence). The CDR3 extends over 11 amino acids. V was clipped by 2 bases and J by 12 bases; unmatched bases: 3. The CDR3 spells CSARQDRELFF. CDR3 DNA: TGCAGTGCTAGACAAGACAGGGAACTGTTTTTT.

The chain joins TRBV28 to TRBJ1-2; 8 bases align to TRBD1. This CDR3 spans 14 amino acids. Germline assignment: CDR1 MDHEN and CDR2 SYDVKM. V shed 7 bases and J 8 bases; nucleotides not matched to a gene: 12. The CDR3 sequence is CASNPDRGWKGYTF. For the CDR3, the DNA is TGTGCCAGCAATCCAGACAGGGGATGGAAGGGCTACACCTTC.

The CDR3 loop reads CATELRGTYEQYF. CDR3 bases: TGTGCCACCGAGCTCAGGGGGACCTACGAGCAGTACTTC. The chain combines TRBV15 with TRBJ2-7; 7 nucleotides match TRBD1. The CDR3 loop spans 13 amino acids. Germline trimming cut 8 bases from V and 2 bases from J; bases unmatched to any gene: 6. Germline V lookup: CDR1 LNHNV, CDR2 YYDKDF (reference sequence).

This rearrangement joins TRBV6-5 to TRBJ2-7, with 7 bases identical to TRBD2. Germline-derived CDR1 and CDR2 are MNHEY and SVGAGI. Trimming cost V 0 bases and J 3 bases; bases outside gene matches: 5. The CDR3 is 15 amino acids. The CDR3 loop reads CASSYSSSGDYEQYF. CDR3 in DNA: TGTGCCAGCAGTTACTCTTCTAGCGGAGACTACGAGCAGTACTTC.

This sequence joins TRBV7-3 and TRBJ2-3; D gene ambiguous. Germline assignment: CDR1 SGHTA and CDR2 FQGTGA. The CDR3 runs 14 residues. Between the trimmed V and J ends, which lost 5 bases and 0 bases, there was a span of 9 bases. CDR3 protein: CASSPEYSTDTQYF. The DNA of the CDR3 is TGTGCCAGCAGCCCTGAGTATAGCACAGATACGCAGTATTTT.